This T cell receptor beta chain came from a study of blood T cell repertoires in COVID-19. About the study: COVID-19 samples from acute and convalescent phases originated in the United States, Italy and Spain.

Libraries were prepared by immunoSEQ multiplex PCR; TCRdb keeps only in-frame clonotypes and omits some of them. The data hold some 78,000 clones, with around 90% observed a single time. J gave up 4 bases and V 4 bases, and 8 bases lay outside the gene matches. CDR1 and CDR2 (germline): SGHTA, FQGNSA. The CDR3 length is 15 residues. The chain combines TRBV7-2 with TRBJ2-3, with TRBD2 matching 7 bases. Sequenced input: peripheral blood. The clonotype originates from a woman older than 75 with active or convalescent COVID-19. The CDR3 DNA sequence: TGTGCCAGCAGCTCATACTGGGGGGGGTCAGATACGCAGTATTTT. Translation gives CASSSYWGGSDTQYF.